The sequence of this T cell receptor (beta chain) was determined in a study of T cells in women clearing cervical HPV infection (dated by TCRdb to the late 2010s). About the study as a whole: The cases were 25 women with histologically confirmed HPV16-related CIN3 or worse, and 2 of those women had invasive cancers. The 20 to 30 controls were women who cleared a single incident HPV16 infection within 12 months without developing precancer or cancer. Blood from cases was collected at the visit at which the lesion was first identified, whereas blood from controls was collected once infection was no longer detected. Among cases, blood sampling occurred a median of about 150 days after lesion detection, with an interquartile range of about 90 to 230 days. Because only a few women had HLA typing data, the possibility that HLA type acted as a confounder could not be ruled out. An exploratory proof-of-principle case-control study, nested within the Guanacaste HPV Natural History Study in Costa Rica, was conducted to compare TCR repertoires across cervical HPV16 outcomes. Cases were matched to controls by age within five years and by the year the sample was collected. Median age was about 32 years in cases versus just over 37 in controls, and baseline characteristics did not differ significantly. The parent cohort enrolled 10,000 to 11,000 women aged 18 or older in Guanacaste, Costa Rica, in about 1993 to 1995 and followed the women for 7 to 8 years. As quality controls, five blinded duplicates were added to each group, bringing the total to roughly 60 samples made up of 50 participants and some 10 replicates.

A remark on this clone: Its antigen is unknown. The read ends 3 residues shy of where the CDR3 ends; the end is completed using the germline J gene.

Every participant had a single incident cervical HPV16 infection, and women with prevalent HPV16 infections were excluded. Cervical HPV DNA was detected with MY09/MY11 PCR, and genotyping was done by dot-blot hybridization. Fifteen mL of heparinized blood were centrifuged, and the buffy coat was split into aliquots, frozen at -30 degrees C, and then kept at -80 degrees C. Genomic DNA was extracted from buffy coat specimens using QIAGEN kits. General conclusions and limits of the study: Across sequencing depths, CIN3+ cases showed significantly higher TCR repertoire richness than controls, but evenness did not differ between the groups. Cases had lower TRBV6-7 relative abundance than controls (0.11% versus 0.16%; Bonferroni P = 0.0008). Random forest classifiers combining richness and V gene abundances distinguished cases from controls with an estimated AUC of more than 0.8. Whether associations preceded infection or resulted from infection could not be shown with the cross-sectional design, and effector/memory subsets and HPV-specific T cells were not isolated. Because the number of T cells per sample was unknown, the richness differences could reflect varying T-cell content rather than repertoire biology.

The immunoSEQ assay used multiplex PCR to amplify TCR beta CDR3 regions from an average of approximately 1,100 ng of genomic DNA per sample. To correct primer bias, the assay used a complete synthetic TCR repertoire to set an amplification baseline. The amplicons were sequenced using the Illumina platform. The source study handled its data this way. Sequence errors were corrected by clustering with frequency ratios and a modified nearest-neighbor algorithm, and the sequences were then analyzed in the immunoSEQ Analyzer using IMGT gene definitions. TCR richness and evenness were averaged over 20 rarefaction repeats at each rarefaction depth, excluding samples with fewer sequences than the depth. Wilcoxon rank sum tests with FDR correction were used to compare V, D and J gene relative abundances between the groups. For the blinded duplicates, the intraclass correlation was 95% to 96% for TCR richness and averaged approximately 76% across roughly 72 gene segments. TCRdb stores this immuneACCESS table with in-frame sequences only. Part of the clones is absent; in the studies checked, under half of the shortfall reflects unresolved V genes, and no reason is known for the rest. Clone size and the V and J calls come from that table; the DNA yielded D and trimming. This sample's table contains 15,000 to 20,000 clones. The ten most abundant clones make up approximately 16% of the sample.

CDR1 and CDR2 are read off the germline V gene as SGHVS and FNYEAQ. The CDR3 measures 16 amino acids from cysteine to phenylalanine. Part of the CDR3 DNA is given, 39 bases translated from base 1. The sample consisted of blood buffy coat. The TCR originated in a woman aged 18 to 75 with a cervical HPV16 infection that either progressed to CIN3+ or cleared (not recorded which). The chain employs TRBV7-6 and TRBJ2-3; no D gene call is confident. The part of the CDR3 DNA that was read is TGTGCCAGCAGCTTAGCGTCCGTACAGCACAATCAGCCG. It codes for CASSLASVQHNQP. Given in full, the CDR3 is CASSLASVQHNQPQYF.